These 26 T cell receptor beta chains share one sample of origin, sequenced in a study of blood T cell repertoires in COVID-19. The protocol was immunoSEQ multiplex PCR, while the TCRdb copy is restricted to in-frame clones and leaves out a portion. Among about 180,000 clones listed, about 87% were seen once. The sample comprised peripheral blood. These TCRs come from a woman in her 70s with COVID-19, enrolled during active disease.

V gene TRBV6-2 or TRBV6-3 combines with J gene TRBJ2-1; 8 nucleotides line up with TRBD1. The germline V gene has CDR1 MNHEY and CDR2 SVGEGT. This CDR3 comprises 14 residues. V lost 2 bases to trimming and J lost 8 bases; unmatched junction nucleotides: 5. Here the CDR3 reads CASSYAQGADEQFF. The CDR3 coding sequence is TGTGCCAGCAGTTACGCTCAGGGGGCGGATGAGCAGTTCTTC.

This chain joins TRBV7-2 and TRBJ2-2, with 8 bases fitting TRBD1. V dropped 8 bases and J dropped 1; count of bases not matched to a gene: 9. The CDR3 is 16 residues long. Germline assignment: CDR1 SGHTA and CDR2 FQGNSA. The CDR3 coding sequence is TGTGCCAGCGCTTCAGGACAGGGCTTGAACACCGGGGAGCTGTTTTTT. Protein product: CASASGQGLNTGELFF.

This rearrangement joins TRBV19 to TRBJ2-1; 8 bases map to TRBD1. This CDR3 is built from 14 residues. Germline CDR1 is LNHDA and CDR2 is SQIVND (reference sequence). V dropped 3 bases and J dropped 6; count of bases not matched to a gene: 4. In DNA form, the CDR3 reads TGTGCCAGTAGTATGGGACAGGAGCCCAATGAGCAGTTCTTC. It codes for CASSMGQEPNEQFF.

V gene TRBV27 combines with J gene TRBJ1-1, with D perhaps TRBD1 (6 bases). Germline V lookup: CDR1 MNHEY, CDR2 SMNVEV (reference sequence). Trimming left V 5 bases short and J 6 bases short, with 16 bases between. The CDR3 is 14 residues long. The CDR3 spells CASSDRSFVSEAFF. The CDR3 DNA sequence: TGTGCCAGCAGTGACAGGAGTTTTGTCTCTGAAGCTTTCTTT.

The J gene is TRBJ2-7, the V gene TRBV6-5, with 11 positions matching TRBD2. With V trimmed by 6 bases and J by 2 bases, 6 bases remained unmatched. This CDR3 has 15 residues. The V gene's germline CDR1 is MNHEY and CDR2 SVGAGI. The DNA for the CDR3 is TGTGCCAGCAGACCCGGGACTAGCGGCACCTACGAGCAGTACTTC. Translating it yields CASRPGTSGTYEQYF.

The J gene is TRBJ2-2, the V gene TRBV10-1; TRBD2 agrees at 16 bases. This CDR3 comprises 19 residues. Germline trimming cut 7 bases from V and 1 base from J; bases unmatched to any gene: 9. Germline V gene sequence: CDR1 WNHNN, CDR2 SYGVQD (reference sequence). CDR3 in amino acids: CASTPGTSGRAENTGELFF. For the CDR3, the DNA is TGCGCCAGCACTCCCGGGACTAGCGGGAGGGCCGAGAACACCGGGGAGCTGTTTTTT.

CDR3 DNA: TGTGCCAGCAGCTTAGAGGGCAGCCCCTCTGGGGCCAACGTCCTGACTTTC. Amino acid sequence: CASSLEGSPSGANVLTF. The V and J genes are TRBV11-2 and TRBJ2-6, with unresolved D. This CDR3 has 17 amino acids. The V end was cut by 0 bases, the J end by 0 bases, with 9 bases between. The germline V gene encodes CDR1 SGHAT and CDR2 FQNNGV.

J is TRBJ2-2 and V is TRBV11-2; 9 nucleotides agree with TRBD1. Germline CDR1 SGHAT, CDR2 FQNNGV. V lost 5 bases to trimming and J lost 8 bases; unmatched junction nucleotides: 9. There are 15 residues in the CDR3. This CDR3 is CASSPGQGRFGELFF. Written as DNA, the CDR3 is TGTGCCAGCAGCCCGGGACAGGGAAGGTTTGGGGAGCTGTTTTTT.

CDR3 amino acids: CAGTLVGTAYNEQFF. The CDR3 region has the DNA TGTGCCGGGACACTTGTGGGGACTGCCTACAATGAGCAGTTCTTC. The genes are TRBV30 and TRBJ2-1, with D tentatively TRBD1 or TRBD2 (6 bases each). V gave up 8 bases and J gave up 2 bases, with 19 bases separating them. Germline CDR1 is GTSNPN and CDR2 is SVGIG (reference sequence). CDR3 length: 15 residues. The full variable domain, rest sourced from reference TRBV30 and TRBJ2-1, is SQTIHQWPATLVQPVGSPLSLECTVEGTSNPNLYWYRQAAGRGLQLLFYSVGIGQISSEVPQNLSASRPQDRQFILSSKKLLLSDSGFYLCAGTLVGTAYNEQFFGPGTRLTVL.

The chain has TRBV15 and TRBJ2-5; 9 nucleotides align to TRBD1. Per germline, CDR1 LNHNV and CDR2 YYDKDF (reference sequence). V lost 3 bases and J lost 4; bases outside the gene matches: 6. The CDR3 covers 15 residues. The CDR3 loop is CATSRGQGRGETQYF. The CDR3 DNA reads TGTGCCACCAGCAGGGGACAGGGAAGGGGAGAGACCCAGTACTTC.

The chain combines TRBV27 with TRBJ2-7; 12 nucleotides agree with TRBD1. The CDR3 runs to 15 residues. Germline CDR1 is MNHEY and CDR2 is SMNVEV (reference sequence). V lost 3 bases, J lost 3 bases, and 3 bases stayed unmatched. Written as DNA, the CDR3 is TGTGCCAGCAGTTTGGGACAGGGGGCGTACTACGAGCAGTACTTC. The encoded protein is CASSLGQGAYYEQYF.

This clone was counted a single time. The chain couples TRBV7-2 to TRBJ1-2; 7 bases match TRBD1. V shed 4 bases and J 8 bases; nucleotides not matched to a gene: 13. Per germline, CDR1 SGHTA and CDR2 FQGNSA. The CDR3 runs to 15 residues. In nucleotides, the CDR3 is TGTGCCAGCAGCTCCCGACAGGGCCGGGGCGGGGGCTACACCTTC. Translated: CASSSRQGRGGGYTF.

This sequence joins TRBV12-3 or TRBV12-4 and TRBJ1-1; no definite D call. V shed 5 bases and J shed 1 base, with 8 bases lying between them. This CDR3 has 13 amino acids. The CDR3 reads CASSRLKNTEAFF. CDR3 bases: TGTGCCAGCAGTCGGTTGAAGAACACTGAAGCTTTCTTT.

This chain links TRBV28 with TRBJ1-2, with unresolved D. This CDR3 region has 15 residues. Trimming left V 4 bases short and J 3 bases short, with 15 bases between. Germline V gene sequence: CDR1 MDHEN, CDR2 SYDVKM. This chain's CDR3 is CASSYRGGYHYGYTF. In nucleotides, the CDR3 is TGTGCCAGCAGTTACCGGGGTGGTTACCACTATGGCTACACCTTC.

The V call is TRBV4-2, the J call TRBJ1-1; 9 positions agree with TRBD1. The CDR3 covers 17 residues. Germline loops: CDR1 LGHNA, CDR2 YNFKEQ. V was pared by 0 bases and J by 8 bases, with 13 bases of the junction left unmatched. DNA for the CDR3: TGTGCCAGCAGCCAAGATTTGAGAGGACAGGGGAGATCCGAAGCTTTCTTT. Residues: CASSQDLRGQGRSEAFF.

The chain joins TRBV6-5 to TRBJ2-7, with 16 bases that match TRBD2. The J segment lost 2 bases and the V segment lost 4 bases, leaving 2 bases of the junction unmatched. This CDR3 has 16 residues. Germline lookup yields CDR1 MNHEY and CDR2 SVGAGI. The CDR3 DNA reads as TGTGCCAGCAGTTCGGGGACTAGCGGGAGGGCCTACGAGCAGTACTTC. This encodes CASSSGTSGRAYEQYF.

The J gene is TRBJ2-7, the V gene TRBV12-3 or TRBV12-4; D remains unclear. The CDR3 runs 13 residues. V was pared by 6 bases and J by 5 bases, with 14 bases between. The CDR3 sequence: CASSFDERNEQYF. In nucleotides, the CDR3 is TGTGCCAGCAGCTTCGACGAGAGGAACGAGCAGTACTTC.

This chain's CDR3 is CASSMGREAFAEAFF. DNA for the CDR3: TGTGCCAGTAGTATGGGCAGGGAAGCCTTCGCTGAAGCTTTCTTT. The chain carries TRBV19 and TRBJ1-1; a weak D match, TRBD1 (5 bases). The CDR3 is 15 amino acids. Deletions cut 3 bases from V and 6 bases from J, with 17 bases between. CDR1 and CDR2 from the germline V gene are LNHDA and SQIVND (reference sequence).

The chain combines TRBV3-1 (or the pseudogene TRBV3-2) with TRBJ1-4, with 8 bases matching TRBD1. This CDR3 spans 15 amino acids. In germline, CDR1 is LGHDT, CDR2 YNNKEL (reference sequence). With 1 base clipped from V and 8 bases from J, the junction kept 6 bases outside the gene matches. The CDR3, as DNA: TGTGCCAGCAGCCAAGCGCAGGGGGCGGGAGAAAAACTGTTTTTT. It encodes CASSQAQGAGEKLFF.

This rearrangement joins TRBV6-4 to TRBJ2-1; D is unresolved. This CDR3 is built from 14 residues. V lost 3 bases, J lost 5 bases, and 11 bases lay in between. Looked up from germline, CDR1 is MRHNA and CDR2 is SNTAGT. This chain's CDR3 is CASSESLPHNEQFF. CDR3 coding DNA: TGTGCCAGCAGTGAGAGTCTCCCACACAATGAGCAGTTCTTC.

The rearrangement joins TRBV5-8 to TRBJ2-3, with D perhaps matching TRBD2 (6 bases). Germline CDR1 reads SGHTS; CDR2 reads YDEGEE. This CDR3 contains 14 residues. The V end lost 2 bases, the J end lost 3 bases, and 10 bases lay between the germline ends. CDR3 in DNA: TGTGCCAGCAGCTTCCAGGGACTTACAGATACGCAGTATTTT. This gives the protein CASSFQGLTDTQYF. Full variable domain (remainder filled in from reference TRBV5-8 and TRBJ2-3): EAGVTQSPTHLIKTRGQQATLRCSPISGHTSVYWYQQALGLGLQFLLWYDEGEERNRGNFPPRFSGRQFPNYSSELNVNALELEDSALYLCASSFQGLTDTQYFGPGTRLTVL.

The CDR3 region is CASSQGAGGRETQYF. CDR3 bases: TGTGCCAGCAGCCAAGGTGCGGGAGGCCGAGAGACCCAGTACTTC. The rearrangement joins TRBV3-1 (or the pseudogene TRBV3-2) to TRBJ2-5; 8 nucleotides agree with TRBD2. Germline assignment: CDR1 LGHDT and CDR2 YNNKEL (reference sequence). The CDR3 runs to 15 residues. After removal of 1 base from V and 4 bases from J, the junction contained 5 bases not matched to a gene.

CDR3 sequence: CASSRGGRQGHEKLFF. In DNA form, the CDR3 reads TGCGCCAGCAGCCGAGGGGGGCGACAGGGTCATGAAAAACTGTTTTTT. The V gene is TRBV4-3, the J gene TRBJ1-4; 7 bases line up with TRBD1. CDR1 is LGHNA, CDR2 YSLEER, per germline. V was clipped by 4 bases and J by 6 bases; unmatched bases: 11. The length of the CDR3 is 16 residues.

The J gene is TRBJ2-7, the V gene TRBV27; unclear D gene. There are 13 residues in the CDR3. V lost 0 bases to trimming and J lost 3 bases, with 6 bases between them. CDR1 MNHEY and CDR2 SMNVEV come from the germline V gene (reference sequence). The CDR3 here is CASSLSSDYEQYF. In nucleotides, the CDR3 is TGTGCCAGCAGTTTATCATCAGACTACGAGCAGTACTTC.

The rearrangement links TRBV25-1 to TRBJ2-3; weak D call: TRBD2 (6 bases). Germline V gene data show CDR1 as MGHDK and CDR2 as SYGVNS. This CDR3 contains 16 residues. Between the trimmed V and J ends, which lost 6 bases and 2 bases, there was a span of 18 bases. Here the CDR3 reads CASSHPEGRATDTQYF. CDR3 nucleotide sequence: TGTGCCAGCAGCCACCCGGAGGGCAGGGCCACAGATACGCAGTATTTT. Looking up the rest from reference TRBV25-1 and TRBJ2-3 gives the full variable domain: EADIYQTPRYLVIGTGKKITLECSQTMGHDKMYWYQQDPGMELHLIHYSYGVNSTEKGDLSSESTVSRIRTEHFPLTLESARPSHTSQYLCASSHPEGRATDTQYFGPGTRLTVL.

The chain joins TRBV7-2 to TRBJ2-3; 8 bases are a match to TRBD2. V gave up 0 bases and J gave up 3 bases; unmatched junction bases: 2. There are 15 residues in the CDR3. The germline CDR1 and CDR2 sequences are SGHTA and FQGNSA. The CDR3 sequence: CASSLALAGTDTQYF. CDR3 in DNA: TGTGCCAGCAGCTTAGCCTTAGCGGGAACAGATACGCAGTATTTT.